This T cell receptor beta chain was sequenced during a study of CXCR3-negative and CXCR3-positive naive CD8 T cells. On this clonotype itself: Antigen specificity is unknown.

The libraries of TRB cDNA were prepared using 5' RACE with UMI labels. For each CDR3 protein, TCRdb gives one entry from its re-call of the 5' RACE reads, without DNA. This table lists 46,000 or so distinct CDR3 sequences. Study-wide results and caveats: More hydrophobic TRB CDR3s occurred in CXCR3-positive than in CXCR3-negative naive cells. Unlike memory cells, which differed, naive CXCR3-negative and CXCR3-positive cells had similar TRBV-TRBJ usage.

Germline V gives CDR1 SEHNR, CDR2 FQNEAQ (reference sequence). CDR3 length equals 12 residues. What was sequenced was naive CXCR3- CD8+ T cells from blood. Specified subset: CD45RO-CCR7+CD27+CD95- naive CD8+ T cells lacking CXCR3 (TNR3-). This receptor was identified in a human donor in good health. Some clones in this sample may be carry-over from other donors' samples. The chain links TRBV7-9 to TRBJ1-1. The chain's CDR3 is CASKMAYTEAFF. Full variable domain (remainder filled in from reference TRBV7-9 and TRBJ1-1): DTGVSQNPRHKITKRGQNVTFRCDPISEHNRLYWYRQTLGQGPEFLTYFQNEAQLEKSRLLSDRFSAERPKGSFSTLEIQRTEQGDSAMYLCASKMAYTEAFFGQGTRLTVV.